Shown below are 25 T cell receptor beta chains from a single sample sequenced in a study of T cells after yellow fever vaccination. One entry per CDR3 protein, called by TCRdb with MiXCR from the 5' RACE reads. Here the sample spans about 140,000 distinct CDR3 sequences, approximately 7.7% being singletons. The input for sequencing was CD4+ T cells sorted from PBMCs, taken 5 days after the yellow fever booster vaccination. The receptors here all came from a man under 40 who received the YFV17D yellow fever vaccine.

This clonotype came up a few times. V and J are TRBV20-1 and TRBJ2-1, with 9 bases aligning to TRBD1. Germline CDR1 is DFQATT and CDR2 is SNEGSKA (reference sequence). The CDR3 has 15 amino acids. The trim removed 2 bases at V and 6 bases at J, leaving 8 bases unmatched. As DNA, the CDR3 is TGCAGTGCTAGAAAAGGACAGGGGTTTCGCAATGAGCAGTTCTTC. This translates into CSARKGQGFRNEQFF.

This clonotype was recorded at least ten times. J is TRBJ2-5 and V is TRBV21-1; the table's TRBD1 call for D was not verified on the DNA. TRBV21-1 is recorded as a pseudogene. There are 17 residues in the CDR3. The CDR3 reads CASSKNRDQSPWETQYF. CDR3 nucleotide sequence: TGTGCCAGCAGCAAAAACCGGGACCAATCACCTTGGGAGACCCAGTACTTC.

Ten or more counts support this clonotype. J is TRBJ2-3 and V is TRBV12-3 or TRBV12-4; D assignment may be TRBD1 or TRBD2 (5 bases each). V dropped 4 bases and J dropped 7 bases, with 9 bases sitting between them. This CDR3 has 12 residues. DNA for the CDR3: TGTGCCAGCAGTTCATGGGGGAATACGCAGTATTTT. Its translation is CASSSWGNTQYF.

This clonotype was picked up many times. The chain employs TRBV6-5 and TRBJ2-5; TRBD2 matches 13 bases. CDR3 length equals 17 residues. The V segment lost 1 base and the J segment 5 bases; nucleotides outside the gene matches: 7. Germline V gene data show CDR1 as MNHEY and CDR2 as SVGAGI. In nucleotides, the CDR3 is TGTGCCAGCAGTTACTTTGGGACTAGCGGGACCGGGGAGACCCAGTACTTC. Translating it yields CASSYFGTSGTGETQYF.

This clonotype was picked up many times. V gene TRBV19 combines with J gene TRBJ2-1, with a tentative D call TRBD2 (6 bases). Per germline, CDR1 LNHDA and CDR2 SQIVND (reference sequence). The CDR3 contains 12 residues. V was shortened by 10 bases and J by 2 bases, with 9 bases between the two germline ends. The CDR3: CATGVTYNEQFF. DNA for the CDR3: TGTGCCACGGGAGTTACCTACAATGAGCAGTTCTTC.

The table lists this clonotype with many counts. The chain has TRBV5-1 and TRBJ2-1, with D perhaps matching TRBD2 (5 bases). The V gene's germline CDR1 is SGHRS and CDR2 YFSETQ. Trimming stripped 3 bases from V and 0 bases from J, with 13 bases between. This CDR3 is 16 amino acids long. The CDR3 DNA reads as TGCGCCAGCAGCTCCTCAGCACGGGGCTCCTACAATGAGCAGTTCTTC. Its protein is CASSSSARGSYNEQFF.

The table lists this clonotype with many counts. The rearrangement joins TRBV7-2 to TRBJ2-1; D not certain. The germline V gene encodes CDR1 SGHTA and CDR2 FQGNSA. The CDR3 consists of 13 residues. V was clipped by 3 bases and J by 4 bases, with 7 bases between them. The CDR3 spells CASSFSGYNEQFF. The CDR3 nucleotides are TGTGCCAGCAGCTTTTCCGGATACAATGAGCAGTTCTTC. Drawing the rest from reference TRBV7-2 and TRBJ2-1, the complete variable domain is GAGVSQSPSNKVTEKGKDVELRCDPISGHTALYWYRQSLGQGLEFLIYFQGNSAPDKSGLPSDRFSAERTGGSVSTLTIQRTQQEDSAVYLCASSFSGYNEQFFGPGTRLTVL.

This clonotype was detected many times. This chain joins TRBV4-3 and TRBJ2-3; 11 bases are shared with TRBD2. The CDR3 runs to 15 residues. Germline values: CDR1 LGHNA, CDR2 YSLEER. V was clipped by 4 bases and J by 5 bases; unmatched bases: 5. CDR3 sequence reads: CASSPQLAGEDTQYF. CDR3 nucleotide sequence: TGCGCCAGCAGCCCCCAACTAGCGGGAGAAGATACGCAGTATTTT.

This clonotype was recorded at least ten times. The CDR3 sequence is CSARKATSGIETQYF. CDR3 in DNA: TGCAGTGCTAGGAAGGCGACTAGCGGGATCGAGACCCAGTACTTC. The rearrangement links TRBV20-1 to TRBJ2-5, with 11 positions matching TRBD2. With 3 bases clipped from V and 5 bases from J, the junction kept 8 bases outside the gene matches. In germline, CDR1 is DFQATT, CDR2 SNEGSKA (reference sequence). CDR3 length: 15 residues.

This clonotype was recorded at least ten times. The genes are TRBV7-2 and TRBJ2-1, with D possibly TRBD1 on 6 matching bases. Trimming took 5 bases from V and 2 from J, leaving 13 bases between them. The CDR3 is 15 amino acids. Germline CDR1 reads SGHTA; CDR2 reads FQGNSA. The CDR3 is CASSPRTAAYNEQFF. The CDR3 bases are TGTGCCAGCAGCCCCCGGACAGCAGCCTACAATGAGCAGTTCTTC. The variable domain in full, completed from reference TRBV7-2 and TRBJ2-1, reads GAGVSQSPSNKVTEKGKDVELRCDPISGHTALYWYRQSLGQGLEFLIYFQGNSAPDKSGLPSDRFSAERTGGSVSTLTIQRTQQEDSAVYLCASSPRTAAYNEQFFGPGTRLTVL.

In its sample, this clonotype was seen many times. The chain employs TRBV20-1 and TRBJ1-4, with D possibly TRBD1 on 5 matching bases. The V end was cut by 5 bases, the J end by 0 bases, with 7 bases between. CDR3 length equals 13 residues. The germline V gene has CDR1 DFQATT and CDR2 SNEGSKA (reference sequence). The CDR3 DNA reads TGCAGTGCTCACAGGTCAACTAATGAAAAACTGTTTTTT. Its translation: CSAHRSTNEKLFF.

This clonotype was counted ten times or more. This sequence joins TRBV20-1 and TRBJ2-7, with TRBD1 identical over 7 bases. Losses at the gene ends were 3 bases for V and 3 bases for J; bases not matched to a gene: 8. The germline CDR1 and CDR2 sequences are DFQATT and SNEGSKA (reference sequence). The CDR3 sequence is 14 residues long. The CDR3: CSASRQGVNYEQYF. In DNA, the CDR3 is TGCAGTGCTAGTCGACAGGGAGTAAACTACGAGCAGTACTTC.

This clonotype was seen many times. DNA of the CDR3: TGTGCCAGCAGCGTGGGACTAGCGAGGATTGGTGAGCAGTTCTTC. Protein sequence: CASSVGLARIGEQFF. This chain links TRBV5-6 with TRBJ2-1, with TRBD2 identical over 10 bases. Germline CDR1 SGHDT, CDR2 YYEEEE. This CDR3 spans 15 amino acids. J was trimmed by 9 bases and V by 4 bases; bases with no gene match: 10.

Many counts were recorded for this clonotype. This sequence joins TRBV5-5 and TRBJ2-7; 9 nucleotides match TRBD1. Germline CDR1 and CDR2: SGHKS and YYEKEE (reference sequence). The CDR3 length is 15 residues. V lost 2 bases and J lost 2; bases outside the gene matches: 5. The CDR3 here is CASSFDGQGTYEQYF. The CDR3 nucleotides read TGTGCCAGCAGCTTTGATGGACAGGGGACCTACGAGCAGTACTTC.

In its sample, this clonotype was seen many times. This CDR3 reads CASSVESGEGNSPLHF. The CDR3 coding sequence is TGTGCCAGCAGCGTAGAATCCGGTGAGGGGAATTCACCCCTCCACTTT. The rearrangement links TRBV9 to TRBJ1-6; TRBD1 is a possible D gene (5 bases). The CDR3 length is 16 residues. The germline V gene has CDR1 SGDLS and CDR2 YYNGEE. Trimming left V 0 bases short and J 7 bases short, with 14 bases between. Full variable domain (outside the CDR3, taken from reference TRBV9 and TRBJ1-6): DSGVTQTPKHLITATGQRVTLRCSPRSGDLSVYWYQQSLDQGLQFLIQYYNGEERAKGNILERFSAQQFPDLHSELNLSSLELGDSALYFCASSVESGEGNSPLHFGNGTRLTVT.

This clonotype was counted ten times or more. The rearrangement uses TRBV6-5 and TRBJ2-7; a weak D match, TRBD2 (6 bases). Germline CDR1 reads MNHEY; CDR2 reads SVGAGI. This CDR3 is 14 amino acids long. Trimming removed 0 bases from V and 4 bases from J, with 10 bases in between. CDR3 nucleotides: TGTGCCAGCAGTTACTCGGCGGGATCTTACGAGCAGTACTTC. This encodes CASSYSAGSYEQYF.

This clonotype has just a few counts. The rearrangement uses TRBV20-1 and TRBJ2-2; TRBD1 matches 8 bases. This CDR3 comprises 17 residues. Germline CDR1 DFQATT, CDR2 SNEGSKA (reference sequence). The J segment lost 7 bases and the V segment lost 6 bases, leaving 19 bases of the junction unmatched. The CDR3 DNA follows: TGCAGTGCCCTTCACCTCCAGGGGGCGTTGGGGCACGGGGAGCTGTTTTTT. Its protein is CSALHLQGALGHGELFF.

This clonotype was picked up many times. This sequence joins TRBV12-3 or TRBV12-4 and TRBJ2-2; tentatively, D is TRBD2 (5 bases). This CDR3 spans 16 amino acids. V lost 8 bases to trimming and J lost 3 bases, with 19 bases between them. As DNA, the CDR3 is TGTGCCAGCGATACCCGGGGTGGGAGAGACACCGGGGAGCTGTTTTTT. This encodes CASDTRGGRDTGELFF.

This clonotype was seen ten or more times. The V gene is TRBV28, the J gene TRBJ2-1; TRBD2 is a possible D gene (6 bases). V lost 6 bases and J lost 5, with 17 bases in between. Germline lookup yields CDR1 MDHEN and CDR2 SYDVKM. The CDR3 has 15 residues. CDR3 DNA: TGTGCCAGCAGGGGACTGGGGGACGGACACAATGAGCAGTTCTTC. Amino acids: CASRGLGDGHNEQFF.

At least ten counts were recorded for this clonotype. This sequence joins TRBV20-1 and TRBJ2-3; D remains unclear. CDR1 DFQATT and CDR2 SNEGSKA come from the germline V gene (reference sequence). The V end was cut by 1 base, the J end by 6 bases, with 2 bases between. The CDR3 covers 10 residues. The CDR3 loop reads CSARGDTQYF. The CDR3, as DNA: TGCAGTGCTAGAGGTGATACGCAGTATTTT.

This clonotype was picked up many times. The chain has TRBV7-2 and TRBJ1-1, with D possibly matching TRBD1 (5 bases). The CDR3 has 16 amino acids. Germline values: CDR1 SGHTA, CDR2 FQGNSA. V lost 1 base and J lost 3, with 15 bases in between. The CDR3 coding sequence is TGTGCCAGCAGCTTAGTGGCAGGGTTAACGGACACTGAAGCTTTCTTT. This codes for CASSLVAGLTDTEAFF.

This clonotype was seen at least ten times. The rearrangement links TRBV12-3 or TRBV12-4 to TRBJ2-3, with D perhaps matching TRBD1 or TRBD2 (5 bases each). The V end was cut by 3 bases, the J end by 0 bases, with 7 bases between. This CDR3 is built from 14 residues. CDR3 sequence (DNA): TGTGCCAGCAGTTTGGGGGTTAGCACAGATACGCAGTATTTT. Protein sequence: CASSLGVSTDTQYF.

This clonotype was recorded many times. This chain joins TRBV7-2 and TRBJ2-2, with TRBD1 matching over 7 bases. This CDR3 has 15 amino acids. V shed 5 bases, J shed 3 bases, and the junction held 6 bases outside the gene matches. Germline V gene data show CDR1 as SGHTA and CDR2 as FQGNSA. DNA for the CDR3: TGTGCCAGCAGCCCCGGGACAGAGCACACCGGGGAGCTGTTTTTT. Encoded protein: CASSPGTEHTGELFF.

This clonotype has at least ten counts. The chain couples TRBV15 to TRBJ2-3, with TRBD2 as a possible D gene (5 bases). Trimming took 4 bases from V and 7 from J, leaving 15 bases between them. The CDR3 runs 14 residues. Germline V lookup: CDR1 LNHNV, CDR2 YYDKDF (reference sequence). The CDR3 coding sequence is TGTGCCACCAGCAAACCGGACTTCTCTTATACGCAGTATTTT. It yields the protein CATSKPDFSYTQYF. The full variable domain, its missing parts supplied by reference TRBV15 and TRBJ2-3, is DAMVIQNPRYQVTQFGKPVTLSCSQTLNHNVMYWYQQKSSQAPKLLFHYYDKDFNNEADTPDNFQSRRPNTSFCFLDIRSPGLGDTAMYLCATSKPDFSYTQYFGPGTRLTVL.

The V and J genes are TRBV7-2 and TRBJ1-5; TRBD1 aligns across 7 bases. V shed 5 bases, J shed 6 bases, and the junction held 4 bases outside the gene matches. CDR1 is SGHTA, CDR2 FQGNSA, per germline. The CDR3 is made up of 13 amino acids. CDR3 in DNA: TGTGCCAGCAGCGCGAGGGGGCTTCAGCCCCAGCATTTT. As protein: CASSARGLQPQHF. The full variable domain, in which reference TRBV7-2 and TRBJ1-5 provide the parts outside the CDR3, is GAGVSQSPSNKVTEKGKDVELRCDPISGHTALYWYRQSLGQGLEFLIYFQGNSAPDKSGLPSDRFSAERTGGSVSTLTIQRTQQEDSAVYLCASSARGLQPQHFGDGTRLSIL.